This T cell receptor (beta chain) was found in a study of PD-L1 blockade in urothelial cancer. At the level of the study: Among blood samples, the median T cell count was approximately 150,000.

The data were produced by immunoSEQ multiplex PCR, yet TCRdb's version contains in-frame clones alone and is incomplete. The profile shows 50,000 or so clones, roughly four fifths of them singletons. Time point denoted: pretreatment peripheral blood. There were between 1 and 8 samples from each patient, taken pretreatment and on-treatment. Trimming took 2 bases from V and 0 from J, leaving 7 bases between them. The CDR3 loop spans 14 amino acids. Germline V gene lookup returns CDR1 MNHNS and CDR2 SASEGT. The specimen was PBMCs, collected around atezolizumab (anti-PD-L1) treatment. The sequence derives from a man in his sixties or seventies with urothelial cancer. The chain carries TRBV6-1 and TRBJ1-1, with D perhaps TRBD1 (5 bases). The CDR3 region is CASSESGMNTEAFF. The CDR3 coding sequence is TGTGCCAGCAGTGAATCAGGGATGAACACTGAAGCTTTCTTT.